This T cell receptor beta chain came from a study of T cell responses to AZD1222 COVID-19 vaccine. Overall study findings and caveats: Only after the peak T cell response were repertoires sampled. White British people made up most donors, females outnumbered males, and clonal diversity was possibly underestimated. Dominant at 160-218 and 743-854, vaccine-associated CD4 TCRs also spanned spike.

In regard to this clone: The antigen is undetermined.

Sequencing used immunoSEQ multiplex PCR; TCRdb keeps in-frame clones, though not all of them. The data show some 190,000 clones, about 90% seen once. V lost 4 bases to trimming and J lost 9 bases, with 19 bases between them. The CDR3 is made up of 16 amino acids. CDR1 and CDR2 (germline): KGHSH, LQKENI. This chain links TRBV18 with TRBJ2-6; tentatively, D is TRBD1 (6 bases). Sequenced material: peripheral blood, taken 28 days after the second AZD1222 dose. This clonotype was obtained from an adult who received the AZD1222 COVID-19 vaccine. The CDR3 here is CASSQGVGSGNNVLTF. CDR3 nucleotides: TGTGCCAGCTCACAGGGGGTTGGCAGTGGGAACAACGTCCTGACTTTC.